This TCR beta chain was recovered during a study of T cells in Graves' hyperthyroidism and ophthalmopathy. Amplified TCR beta CDR3 regions derived from RNA transcripts. RT-PCR in the first round (using the HTBI primer set) targeted the TCR CDR3. MiXCR was run by TCRdb on the multiplex PCR reads, yielding one entry per CDR3 protein. In the table there are about 350,000 distinct CDR3 sequences, around 15% of which are singletons. This clonotype was recorded many times. The length of the CDR3 is 15 residues. CDR1 MDHEN and CDR2 SYDVKM come from the germline V gene. Trimming cost V 5 bases and J 0 bases, with 13 bases left between them.

This sequence joins TRBV28 and TRBJ1-2; D call uncertain. Sequencing was done on a sample of blood. The receptor comes from a woman aged 55 to 70 with Graves' ophthalmopathy. As DNA, the CDR3 is TGTGCCAGCAGTCCTTGGCGAAGTCCTAACTATGGCTACACCTTC. Translating it yields CASSPWRSPNYGYTF.